This paragraph reports one T cell receptor (beta chain). The naive CD8 subset, CD45RO-negative cells positively selected for CCR7, excluded terminally differentiated effector memory CD45RA+ cells. The data stem from a study of shared clonotypes between healthy human individuals. TCRdb keeps only in-frame clones here, not all; method: immunoSEQ multiplex PCR. The sample has a few million clones, 90% to 95% seen once. Sequencing was done on a sample of naive CD8+ T cells from PBMCs. This clonotype was obtained from a man younger than 35 in good health. Some clones in this sample may be carry-over from other donors' samples.

The CDR3 here is CASSPMSGRVVLYF. Written as DNA, the CDR3 is TGTGCCAGCAGTCCTATGTCGGGCAGGGTGGTTTTGTACTTC. The genes are TRBV27 and TRBJ2-4, with a weak D call TRBD1 (5 bases). Trimming stripped 5 bases from V and 15 bases from J, with 23 bases between. Germline V gene data show CDR1 as MNHEY and CDR2 as SMNVEV (reference sequence). This CDR3 comprises 14 residues.